The 32 T cell receptor beta chains listed next were all sequenced from one sample in a study of beta chain features in type 1 diabetes (dated by TCRdb to 2017 to 2018). Receptor libraries were prepared by the immunoSEQ multiplex PCR assay. All of the isolated RNA was reverse transcribed with the High Capacity cDNA Reverse Transcription Kit, so expressed TCRB transcripts were sequenced. TCRdb's version of the immuneACCESS table is confined to in-frame rearrangements and falls short of the full clone set. An unresolved V gene accounts for under half of the shortfall where checked; the remainder is of unknown origin. The sample yields 400,000 to 450,000 clones; more than 11% were counted once. 0.03% to 0.04% of the sample is taken by the ten largest. Sequencing used naive CD4+ T cells from blood. This specimen's cell subset or site label, per the study, means: true naive CD4+ T cells. Receptors were obtained from a man aged 25-45 years in good health.

This chain uses TRBV7-8 with TRBJ1-1, with D perhaps TRBD1 (6 bases). There are 14 residues in the CDR3. V was cut by 1 base and J by 1 base, with 7 bases left in between. Germline CDR1 SGHVS, CDR2 FQNEAQ. In DNA form, the CDR3 reads TGTGCCAGCAGCTTAGAGGACAGGAACACTGAAGCTTTCTTT. Protein sequence: CASSLEDRNTEAFF.

J is TRBJ2-1 and V is TRBV11-3, with D perhaps being TRBD1 or TRBD2 (6 bases each). The CDR3 covers 16 residues. Trimming cost V 0 bases and J 0 bases, with 9 bases left between them. Germline values: CDR1 SGHNT, CDR2 YENEEA. CDR3 DNA: TGTGCCAGCAGCTTAGATGGAGGGGGCTCCTACAATGAGCAGTTCTTC. It is translated as CASSLDGGGSYNEQFF. Looking up the rest from reference TRBV11-3 and TRBJ2-1 gives the full variable domain: EAGVVQSPRYKIIEKKQPVAFWCNPISGHNTLYWYLQNLGQGPELLIRYENEEAVDDSQLPKDRFSAERLKGVDSTLKIQPAELGDSAVYLCASSLDGGGSYNEQFFGPGTRLTVL.

The rearrangement uses TRBV25-1 and TRBJ2-6, with a weak D call TRBD2 (7 bases). Germline V gene lookup returns CDR1 MGHDK and CDR2 SYGVNS. The CDR3 is 18 residues long. V was clipped by 6 bases and J by 0 bases, with 18 bases between them. Here the CDR3 reads CASSAGAESSSGANVLTF. CDR3 nucleotides: TGTGCCAGCAGCGCGGGGGCAGAGAGTAGCTCTGGGGCCAACGTCCTGACTTTC.

This clone has a handful of counts. The rearrangement joins TRBV28 to TRBJ2-1; 9 positions agree with TRBD1. The CDR3 loop spans 13 amino acids. Germline loops: CDR1 MDHEN, CDR2 SYDVKM. V lost 6 bases to trimming and J lost 10 bases; unmatched junction nucleotides: 7. The CDR3 protein is CASRTGGKYEQFF. As DNA, the CDR3 is TGTGCCAGCAGGACAGGGGGGAAATACGAGCAGTTCTTC. The full variable domain, rest sourced from reference TRBV28 and TRBJ2-1, is DVKVTQSSRYLVKRTGEKVFLECVQDMDHENMFWYRQDPGLGLRLIYFSYDVKMKEKGDIPEGYSVSREKKERFSLILESASTNQTSMYLCASRTGGKYEQFFGPGTRLTVL.

This clone was detected a few times. The chain links TRBV14 to TRBJ2-5; a weak D match, TRBD1 (5 bases). This CDR3 is built from 15 residues. Germline values: CDR1 SGHDN, CDR2 FVKESK. The V end was cut by 1 base, the J end by 2 bases, with 11 bases between. The CDR3 region is CASSQVTGYQETQYF. Here the CDR3 DNA reads TGTGCCAGCAGCCAAGTCACAGGCTATCAAGAGACCCAGTACTTC.

DNA of the CDR3: TGTGCCATCAGTGTTGAAGGGTACGAGCAGTACGTC. Amino acids: CAISVEGYEQYV. The chain combines TRBV10-3 with TRBJ2-7, with unresolved D. The germline V and J ends were trimmed by 4 bases and 4 bases, with 8 bases remaining between them. Germline V gives CDR1 ENHRY, CDR2 SYGVKD. The CDR3 contains 12 residues.

This clone has a handful of counts. V usage is TRBV29-1 and J usage is TRBJ2-7, with D possibly matching TRBD2 (6 bases). The germline CDR1 and CDR2 sequences are SQVTM and ANQGSEA. This CDR3 has 16 amino acids. Deletions cut 7 bases from V and 6 bases from J, with 28 bases between. CDR3 region: CSERPGGVDPFAEQYF. In nucleotides, the CDR3 is TGCAGCGAAAGGCCAGGAGGGGTGGACCCGTTTGCCGAGCAGTACTTC.

This rearrangement joins TRBV7-2 to TRBJ2-1, with 8 bases aligning to TRBD2. J lost 2 bases, V lost 2 bases, and 5 bases had no gene match. Germline assignment: CDR1 SGHTA and CDR2 FQGNSA. The CDR3 runs to 16 residues. The CDR3 nucleotides are TGTGCCAGCAGCTTACCCGGGACTAGGCCCTACAATGAGCAGTTCTTC. Amino acids: CASSLPGTRPYNEQFF.

This clone has only a few counts. The J gene is TRBJ2-5, the V gene TRBV9; 11 bases map to TRBD2. With 4 bases clipped from V and 5 bases from J, the junction kept 13 bases outside the gene matches. The germline V gene encodes CDR1 SGDLS and CDR2 YYNGEE. CDR3 length: 17 residues. CDR3 DNA sequence: TGTGCCAGCAGCCCCCCTTGGCTAGCGGGGGGCTGGGAGACCCAGTACTTC. It codes for CASSPPWLAGGWETQYF.

V and J are TRBV18 and TRBJ2-7, with 8 bases identical to TRBD1. Germline CDR1 is KGHSH and CDR2 is LQKENI. Losses at the gene ends were 5 bases for V and 9 bases for J; bases not matched to a gene: 9. The CDR3 loop spans 13 amino acids. The CDR3 loop reads CASSSGQDLAQYV. CDR3 DNA sequence: TGTGCCAGCTCATCGGGACAGGACCTCGCGCAGTACGTC.

The chain carries TRBV5-4 and TRBJ2-5, with 7 bases lining up with TRBD1. V was clipped by 2 bases and J by 5 bases; unmatched bases: 3. Germline V CDR1 and CDR2: SGHNT, YYREEE (reference sequence). The CDR3 has 13 residues. The CDR3 DNA reads TGTGCCAGCAGCTTTGACAGGGTTGAGACCCAGTACTTC. Its translation is CASSFDRVETQYF.

There are a few counts of this clone. The rearrangement joins TRBV30 to TRBJ1-2; D is undetermined. With 5 bases removed from V and 6 bases from J, the gap between germline ends came to 10 bases. The CDR3 has 11 residues. Per germline, CDR1 GTSNPN and CDR2 SVGIG (reference sequence). DNA for the CDR3: TGTGCCTGGTATCCCGGTAATGGCTACACCTTC. Translation: CAWYPGNGYTF.

The V and J genes are TRBV14 and TRBJ1-2; D is uncertain. The CDR3 runs 15 residues. Trimming pared 1 base from V and 4 bases from J, leaving 13 bases between. From germline, CDR1 is SGHDN and CDR2 FVKESK. DNA of the CDR3: TGTGCCAGCAGCCAAGCGGGAATTCAGATCTATGGCTACACCTTC. As protein: CASSQAGIQIYGYTF.

V is TRBV5-6 and J is TRBJ1-2; D gene ambiguous. Germline CDR1 reads SGHDT; CDR2 reads YYEEEE. V dropped 4 bases and J dropped 2 bases, with 9 bases sitting between them. CDR3 size: 13 residues. The CDR3 here is CASSRAPNYGYTF. The CDR3 DNA reads TGTGCCAGCAGCCGAGCCCCGAACTATGGCTACACCTTC.

This clone was found a few times. This sequence joins TRBV10-3 and TRBJ1-2; D gene ambiguous. Deletions cut 3 bases from V and 7 bases from J, with 3 bases between. This CDR3 contains 10 residues. The germline CDR1 and CDR2 sequences are ENHRY and SYGVKD. CDR3 nucleotides: TGTGCCATCAGTGACGGTGGCTACACCTTC. It encodes CAISDGGYTF.

The chain carries TRBV6-1 and TRBJ2-5; 10 nucleotides agree with TRBD2. The CDR3 consists of 16 residues. Per the germline V gene, CDR1 is MNHNS and CDR2 is SASEGT. V gave up 0 bases and J gave up 5 bases; unmatched junction bases: 6. The CDR3 DNA is TGTGCCAGCAGTGAAGCAGGGAGCGGGAGGGCGGAGACCCAGTACTTC. It specifies CASSEAGSGRAETQYF.

The chain links TRBV15 to TRBJ2-7; D not resolved. Trimming left V 0 bases short and J 3 bases short, with 9 bases between. Per the germline V gene, CDR1 is LNHNV and CDR2 is YYDKDF (reference sequence). CDR3 length: 14 residues. The CDR3 DNA sequence: TGTGCCACCAGCAGAGATGGCAAGGGCTACGAGCAGTACTTC. Residues: CATSRDGKGYEQYF.

The chain combines TRBV27 with TRBJ2-3, with TRBD2 identical over 8 bases. The V and J ends lost 3 bases and 2 bases, in that order; junction bases with no gene match: 7. Germline CDR1 and CDR2: MNHEY and SMNVEV (reference sequence). The CDR3 runs 16 residues. This chain's CDR3 is CASSFISGSATDTQYF. CDR3 DNA: TGTGCCAGCAGTTTCATCAGCGGGAGTGCCACAGATACGCAGTATTTT.

This clone was seen a few times. Written as DNA, the CDR3 is TGCAGCGTGCGACAGGGTAATGGCTACACCTTC. Amino acid sequence: CSVRQGNGYTF. The genes are TRBV29-1 and TRBJ1-2; 7 bases fit TRBD1. The CDR3 runs 11 residues. Trimming cost V 6 bases and J 6 bases; bases outside gene matches: 4. Germline CDR1 reads SQVTM; CDR2 reads ANQGSEA. The full variable domain, completed using reference TRBV29-1 and TRBJ1-2, is SAVISQKPSRDICQRGTSLTIQCQVDSQVTMMFWYRQQPGQSLTLIATANQGSEATYESGFVIDKFPISRPNLTFSTLTVSNMSPEDSSIYLCSVRQGNGYTFGSGTRLTVV.

This clone was observed a few times. The V and J genes are TRBV27 and TRBJ2-5; 11 nucleotides agree with TRBD2. After removal of 3 bases from V and 7 bases from J, the junction contained 1 base not matched to a gene. Germline V lookup: CDR1 MNHEY, CDR2 SMNVEV (reference sequence). The CDR3 runs 13 residues. The CDR3 protein is CASSFSGRGTQYF. CDR3 DNA sequence: TGTGCCAGCAGTTTTAGCGGGAGGGGGACCCAGTACTTC.

This clone was counted between two and nine times. The chain is built from TRBV9 and TRBJ2-5, with D uncertain. The CDR3 totals 15 residues. Trimming took off 0 bases at V and 4 bases at J, with 13 bases between the two ends. The germline V gene has CDR1 SGDLS and CDR2 YYNGEE. CDR3 coding DNA: TGTGCCAGCAGCGTAGGGGATGTGACGAGAGAGACCCAGTACTTC. As protein: CASSVGDVTRETQYF.

The rearrangement uses TRBV7-3 and TRBJ2-6; a possible D gene is TRBD1 (6 bases). CDR1 SGHTA and CDR2 FQGTGA come from the germline V gene. This CDR3 region has 17 residues. Trimming cost V 5 bases and J 0 bases, with 14 bases left between them. The CDR3 nucleotides read TGTGCCAGCAGCCGAAGGCAGGGGCCCTCTGGGGCCAACGTCCTGACTTTC. The encoded protein is CASSRRQGPSGANVLTF.

This chain links TRBV14 with TRBJ2-1; 7 positions agree with TRBD1. The CDR3 is 15 residues long. Germline V gives CDR1 SGHDN, CDR2 FVKESK. J lost 2 bases, V lost 3 bases, and 4 bases had no gene match. DNA of the CDR3: TGTGCCAGCAGCCAGACAGGGATCCCCTACAATGAGCAGTTCTTC. Its translation: CASSQTGIPYNEQFF.

In its sample, this clone was seen a few times. The chain couples TRBV5-1 to TRBJ2-5; D is uncertain. The CDR3 runs to 15 residues. Germline V lookup: CDR1 SGHRS, CDR2 YFSETQ. Trimming took 5 bases from V and 2 from J, leaving 16 bases between them. The CDR3 protein is CASRVLHGAQETQYF. CDR3 sequence (DNA): TGCGCCAGCAGGGTACTTCACGGAGCGCAAGAGACCCAGTACTTC.

The table lists this clone with a few counts. The germline gene is not matched at one end of the junction; a read error may be the cause. The chain has TRBV7-7 and TRBJ2-1; a possible D gene is TRBD2 (5 bases). Germline V gene data show CDR1 as SSHAT and CDR2 as FNYEAQ (reference sequence). CDR3 length: 17 residues. The DNA of the CDR3 is TGTGCTAGCAGCGCGGAATCTAGCAGACGCTCCTACAATGAGCAGTTCTTC. As protein: CASSAESSRRSYNEQFF.

This sequence joins TRBV4-2 and TRBJ2-3, with D possibly called TRBD1 or TRBD2 (6 bases each). Germline V lookup: CDR1 LGHNA, CDR2 YNFKEQ. The CDR3 consists of 15 residues. Trimming removed 4 bases at V and 0 bases at J, with 11 bases between. CDR3 in DNA: TGTGCCAGCAGCCCCCGGGGGCCTAGCACAGATACGCAGTATTTT. Translating it yields CASSPRGPSTDTQYF.

The chain combines TRBV29-1 with TRBJ1-2; 7 bases align to TRBD1. J lost 1 base, V lost 4 bases, and 6 bases had no gene match. This CDR3 spans 14 amino acids. Germline V gene data show CDR1 as SQVTM and CDR2 as ANQGSEA. The CDR3 sequence: CSVAQTGNNYGYTF. In nucleotides, the CDR3 is TGCAGCGTTGCCCAGACAGGGAATAACTATGGCTACACCTTC.

This chain's CDR3 is CAWSDPPVGNQPQHF. The CDR3 nucleotides are TGTGCCTGGAGTGACCCGCCCGTCGGGAATCAGCCCCAGCATTTT. The rearrangement links TRBV30 to TRBJ1-5, with no clear D. There are 15 residues in the CDR3. CDR1 GTSNPN and CDR2 SVGIG come from the germline V gene (reference sequence). V was shortened by 1 base and J by 4 bases, with 14 bases between the two germline ends.

This clone turned up a few times. The chain links TRBV5-6 to TRBJ2-7; 7 bases are shared with TRBD2. V was clipped by 2 bases and J by 0 bases; unmatched bases: 5. In germline, CDR1 is SGHDT, CDR2 YYEEEE. The CDR3 loop spans 15 amino acids. The CDR3 sequence is CASSFGAGDSYEQYF. In DNA, the CDR3 is TGTGCCAGCAGCTTTGGTGCGGGGGACTCCTACGAGCAGTACTTC.

The chain combines TRBV20-1 with TRBJ1-2; D not certain. The V end was cut by 6 bases, the J end by 2 bases, with 7 bases between. Germline assignment: CDR1 DFQATT and CDR2 SNEGSKA (reference sequence). CDR3 length equals 11 residues. The CDR3, as DNA: TGCAGTGCCTGGACGAACTATGGCTACACCTTC. Its translation is CSAWTNYGYTF.

V usage is TRBV5-1 and J usage is TRBJ2-5; 10 bases match TRBD2. The CDR3 runs to 16 residues. Germline V lookup: CDR1 SGHRS, CDR2 YFSETQ. After removal of 0 bases from V and 4 bases from J, the junction contained 6 bases not matched to a gene. The CDR3 DNA follows: TGCGCCAGCAGCTTGGATCCTAGCGGGAGTCGAGAGACCCAGTACTTC. It is translated as CASSLDPSGSRETQYF.

This chain's CDR3 is CASSSKGGEETQYF. The CDR3 coding sequence is TGTGCCAGCAGCTCCAAGGGGGGAGAAGAGACCCAGTACTTC. The chain carries TRBV7-2 and TRBJ2-5, with D perhaps given as TRBD1 or TRBD2 (6 bases each). V lost 4 bases to trimming and J lost 3 bases, with 12 bases between them. This CDR3 comprises 14 residues. CDR1 is SGHTA, CDR2 FQGNSA, per germline.